The clone carrying this TCR beta chain came up a few times. Its antigen is as yet unknown. A much larger clone sits a single nucleotide away, making a read error possible. The CDR3 contains 14 residues. Germline loops: CDR1 SQVTM, CDR2 ANQGSEA. Trimming stripped 5 bases from V and 6 bases from J, with 18 bases between. General observations from the study: Tumor Treg TCRs overlapped most with tumor naive CD4+ cells. Whole repertoires were not studied in the larger cohort, only one V-J beta rearrangement.

The sorted Tregs were CD4+CD25+CD127-/low cells. TCRdb processed the 5' RACE reads anew with MiXCR; each CDR3 protein has one entry. The data show 9,500 to 10,000 distinct CDR3 sequences, 12% to 15% seen once. This receptor was obtained from a female donor with breast cancer. The sample was Tregs sorted from blood. The rearrangement joins TRBV29-1 to TRBJ2-3, with a weak D call TRBD1 (6 bases). The CDR3: CSVTGSASRDTQYF. CDR3 DNA: TGCAGCGTTACAGGGTCCGCATCACGCGATACGCAGTATTTT.